The T cell receptor beta chain under discussion was sequenced for a study of CD8+CD57+ T cells in acquired aplastic anemia listed by TCRdb under 2018. Looking at the study overall: On average, sorted CD4+ and CD8+ cells yielded approximately 3 ug of extracted DNA, with a range of roughly 0.18 to 30 ug. CD8+CD57+ expansion was defined as frequency above the mean frequency observed in healthy subjects. Summary of the overall study and its limitations: Some 27 CD8+ CDR3 sequences were found in both patients and controls but appeared to be highly expressed in patients and within the immunodominant clones of the patients. Patients and healthy controls showed no significant difference in CD8+ Simpson's diversity (P=0.060).

On this clonotype: There is no known antigen for this receptor. No quality values exist for individual bases; no much larger clone is one base distant.

Expansion of CD8+CD57+ cells had been shown by flow cytometry in the patients chosen for sequencing. Every patient had a diagnosis of severe acquired aplastic anemia based on International Study of Aplastic Anemia and Agranulocytosis and Camitta criteria. No patient had received any therapy when blood was sampled. The study deep-sequenced TCR repertoires of sorted CD4+ and CD8+ blood T cells from severe aplastic anemia patients and healthy subjects. Patients were enrolled in the USA under clinicaltrials.gov protocols 00001620, 01623167, 00001397, 00071045, 00081523 and 00961064. Ficoll-Paque density gradient centrifugation was used to isolate peripheral blood mononuclear cells. Before DNA extraction, CD4+ and CD8+ T cells were sorted by FACS or by magnetic beads. Genomic DNA was used as template for profiling of TCR beta VDJ combinations and CDR3 sequences. An Illumina HiSeq 2000 was the platform used for TCR repertoire sequencing. As for how the authors treated the data: Repertoires were assessed using TRBV/TRBJ rearrangement plots, CDR3 size and DJ length profiles, and Simpson's diversity index. The most abundant DNA sequence in the deep sequencing data was defined as the immunodominant clone. CDR3 amino acid sequences were checked for sharing between subjects and were compared against published repertoires and the VDJdb database. The raw public reads went through TCRdb reprocessing: fastp at Q25, MiXCR clone calling, in-frame beta chains kept. Here each entry gathers all rows of one CDR3 protein and keeps the most common genes and DNA. The V and J calls and clone size come from TCRdb's table, not from the authors' own analysis. In all, the sample holds under 500,000 distinct CDR3 sequences, and around 32% of those were seen once. Less than 0.85% of the sample is in the top ten clones.

The germline V end is reduced by 0 bases and the J end by 2 bases; junction bases left unmatched: 5. Counted from cysteine to phenylalanine, this CDR3 has 16 amino acids. Just CDR3 DNA is preserved here, 48 bases in frame from base 1. The germline V gene (reference sequence) provides CDR1 LNHNV and CDR2 YYDKDF. This TCR came from a human donor with aplastic anemia. The chain is encoded by TRBV15 joined to TRBJ2-7, and 9 junctional nucleotides match TRBD2. Sequencing was done on a sample of sorted CD4+, CD8+, or CD8+CD57+ T cells (not recorded which) from PBMCs. The encoded CDR3 is CATSRDLVAGAYEQYF. The DNA is as follows: TGTGCCACCAGCAGAGATTTAGTAGCGGGAGCCTACGAGCAGTACTTC. The reference TRBV15 and TRBJ2-7 proteins fill in what lies around the CDR3, so the full variable domain reads DAMVIQNPRYQVTQFGKPVTLSCSQTLNHNVMYWYQQKSSQAPKLLFHYYDKDFNNEADTPDNFQSRRPNTSFCFLDIRSPGLGDTAMYLCATSRDLVAGAYEQYFGPGTRLTVT.